This TCR beta chain was obtained from a study of graft-versus-host responses after intestinal transplantation. Clones were read by immunoSEQ multiplex PCR, and TCRdb kept only the in-frame ones, dropping some. The data hold just over 4,000 clones, with roughly a fifth observed a single time. Germline CDR1 and CDR2: GTSNPN and SVGIG (reference sequence). Trimming took off 2 bases at V and 4 bases at J, with 9 bases between the two ends. The CDR3 extends over 13 amino acids. In its sample, this clone was seen a few times. Plating combined roughly 200,000 CFSE-labeled responder cells with roughly 200,000 irradiated, violet-dye-labeled stimulator cells.

The chain joins TRBV30 to TRBJ1-5, with D possibly TRBD1 on 6 matching bases. This sequence was found in a human patient who was an organ donor for intestinal transplantation. The specimen was alloreactive CD4+ T cells from a mixed lymphocyte reaction culture, collected before transplantation. Documented subset: CFSE-low proliferating T cells sorted from roughly six-day pre-transplant mixed lymphocyte reaction (GvH or HvG direction). CDR3 region: CAWSTRGNQPQHF. CDR3 coding DNA: TGTGCCTGGAGTACGAGGGGGAATCAGCCCCAGCATTTT. The full variable domain, completed using reference TRBV30 and TRBJ1-5, is SQTIHQWPATLVQPVGSPLSLECTVEGTSNPNLYWYRQAAGRGLQLLFYSVGIGQISSEVPQNLSASRPQDRQFILSSKKLLLSDSGFYLCAWSTRGNQPQHFGDGTRLSIL.